This T cell receptor (beta chain) emerged from a study of glioma-infiltrating T cells (dated by TCRdb to about 2016). Concerning the study at large: TCR alpha- and beta-chain repertoires were sequenced from glioma tissue, non-neoplastic brain tissue and matched peripheral blood mononuclear cells. Three low-grade glioma patients, roughly eight primary glioblastoma patients, and three non-glioma patients who contributed non-neoplastic brain tissue made up the paired cohort. To measure divergence between tissue and blood T-cell populations, each tissue-infiltrating repertoire was compared with the peripheral blood repertoire of the same patient.

The CDR1 and CDR2 encoded by the germline V gene are MDHEN and SYDVKM. Trimming takes 8 bases from V and 4 bases from J, and the germline ends sit 14 bases apart. The CDR3 has 13 amino acids, counting the end cysteine and phenylalanine. CDR3 DNA only is kept here, 39 bases in frame from base 1. The study at large found these results: Tissue and blood shared very few CDR3 sequences, a result attributed to high CDR3 diversity and limited sampling. VJ-independent divergence between tissue and blood was below expectation in non-neoplastic patients but above expectation in all gliomas, especially low-grade gliomas. Group comparisons were based on small numbers of patients: three non-neoplastic, three low-grade glioma and roughly 8 glioblastoma patients.

TCR alpha and beta CDR3 regions were amplified with the iRepertoire nested amplicon-rescue multiplex PCR (arm-PCR) platform from RNA. One-step reverse transcription and amplification used about 95-400 ng of tissue mRNA or PBMC total RNA as input. Following bead purification, Illumina adapters were added by a secondary multiplex PCR, and libraries between 200 and 400 bp were gel-purified. Internal 6-nucleotide barcodes were carried by the libraries and were used for demultiplexing. Sequencing of the libraries was done on an Illumina MiSeq using 2x220 or 2x250 nucleotide paired-end reads. On the authors' methods: Paired reads were merged using FLASH 1.2.11 and aligned with BWA-MEM to the GRCh37 human genome, and TRA and TRB reads were then extracted. For V and J assignment, an IMGT-derived reference of cassette sequences and CDR3 motifs that included pseudogenes was used. Three-frame translation of reads was performed, and productive CDR3s were defined as those with a C...FGXG motif and no stop codons. Clonotypes were defined as unique combinations of V-J cassette pair and CDR3 amino acid sequence. Hamming distance filtering was applied to reads, with thresholds set by the sequence error rate of each sample in mapped regions. TCRdb's own reprocessing of the public reads used fastp at Q25 and MiXCR and kept productive beta chains. Rows with a matching CDR3 protein are joined into one entry that keeps the most common DNA and genes. The V and J calls reflect TCRdb's pipeline rather than the authors' work. In all, the sample holds under 50,000 distinct CDR3 sequences, and around 24% of those were seen once. 6% to 7% of the sample comes from the top ten.

This clonotype is categorized as medium-sized (0.01 to 0.1%). Its antigen has not been determined. No qualities accompany the bases; no much larger clone lies one base away. The sample consisted of glioma tissue, nonneoplastic brain tissue, or PBMCs (not recorded which). The receptor was derived from a human donor with low-grade glioma or glioblastoma, undergoing nonglioma brain surgery, or in good health (not recorded which). This chain is built from TRBV28 and TRBJ1-1, with TRBD1 perhaps the D gene, on 5 matching bases. The CDR3 is CASWRGRITEAFF. The nucleotide sequence reads TGTGCCAGCTGGCGGGGGAGGATCACTGAAGCTTTCTTT.